The rows below give T cell receptor beta chains drawn from one sample of a study of CD8+ T cells in alopecia areata. TCRdb keeps only in-frame clones here, not all; method: immunoSEQ multiplex PCR. The sample contains around 120,000 clones, 55% to 65% of which appear only once. Sequencing input: CD4+ T cells sorted from blood. These TCRs come from a human donor in good health. Each CDR3 is given with its conserved first and last residue. Fields, in order: CDR3 DNA, CDR3 protein, J gene, V gene, clone size, D gene. The D gene is left open where the match is weak. Where a row states a size, it is once, few, many or the class of an expanded clone; other rows omit it.

CDR3 DNA: TGTGCCAGCAGCTCCGGGACTAGCGGTGATACGCAGTATTTT; CDR3 protein: CASSSGTSGDTQYF; J gene: TRBJ2-3; V gene: TRBV7-3; clone size: few; D gene: TRBD2
CDR3 DNA: TGCAGCGTTGAAGGACAGAACTATGGCTACACCTTC; CDR3 protein: CSVEGQNYGYTF; J gene: TRBJ1-2; V gene: TRBV29-1; clone size: .; D gene: .
CDR3 DNA: TGCGCCAGCAGCCCTGGGACAGGGCGAACCAAAAACATTCAGTACTTC; CDR3 protein: CASSPGTGRTKNIQYF; J gene: TRBJ2-4; V gene: TRBV4-1; clone size: .; D gene: TRBD1
CDR3 DNA: TGTGCCAGCAGTGACCTTGAATGGGAAGCTTTCTTT; CDR3 protein: CASSDLEWEAFF; J gene: TRBJ1-1; V gene: TRBV25-1; clone size: .; D gene: .
CDR3 DNA: TGTGCCAGCACCCCCGGGGGCAATCACTACGAGCAGTACTTC; CDR3 protein: CASTPGGNHYEQYF; J gene: TRBJ2-7; V gene: TRBV5-4; clone size: .; D gene: .
CDR3 DNA: TGCAGCCCCCTTGACAGCGGCTCCTACAATGAGCAGTTCTTC; CDR3 protein: CSPLDSGSYNEQFF; J gene: TRBJ2-1; V gene: TRBV29-1; clone size: .; D gene: .
CDR3 DNA: TGTGCCAGCAGCTTAGGATATAACGATCAGCCCCAGCATTTT; CDR3 protein: CASSLGYNDQPQHF; J gene: TRBJ1-5; V gene: TRBV7-9; clone size: few; D gene: .
CDR3 DNA: TGCGCCAGCAGCCAAGAGTTGGCCCGTGGGGATACGCAGTATTTT; CDR3 protein: CASSQELARGDTQYF; J gene: TRBJ2-3; V gene: TRBV4-1; clone size: .; D gene: .
CDR3 DNA: TGTGCCTGGAGTATCGGACAGGCGGCTGAAGCTTTCTTT; CDR3 protein: CAWSIGQAAEAFF; J gene: TRBJ1-1; V gene: TRBV30; clone size: .; D gene: TRBD1
CDR3 DNA: TGTGCCAGCAGTTCGTCTATAGCCAAAAACATTCAGTACTTC; CDR3 protein: CASSSSIAKNIQYF; J gene: TRBJ2-4; V gene: TRBV27; clone size: .; D gene: .
CDR3 DNA: TGCGCCAGCAGCCAAGCGGGCGGGGGGCGCGCAGATACGCAGTATTTT; CDR3 protein: CASSQAGGGRADTQYF; J gene: TRBJ2-3; V gene: TRBV4-1; clone size: .; D gene: TRBD2
CDR3 DNA: TGCGCCAGCAGCCAAGATCCTGGGACACCGGAAGGGAAGACCCAGTACTTC; CDR3 protein: CASSQDPGTPEGKTQYF; J gene: TRBJ2-5; V gene: TRBV4-1; clone size: .; D gene: .
CDR3 DNA: TGTGCCAGCAGCTTTGATAGGGGGGCAGGGACAGATACGCAGTATTTT; CDR3 protein: CASSFDRGAGTDTQYF; J gene: TRBJ2-3; V gene: TRBV5-4; clone size: .; D gene: .
CDR3 DNA: TGCGCCAGCAGCTTGACCAGCGGGGCTTGGGATGAGCAGTTCTTC; CDR3 protein: CASSLTSGAWDEQFF; J gene: TRBJ2-1; V gene: TRBV5-1; clone size: once; D gene: TRBD2
CDR3 DNA: TGCGCCAGCAGCCAATACAGGGGAAGAAACACTGAAGCTTTCTTT; CDR3 protein: CASSQYRGRNTEAFF; J gene: TRBJ1-1; V gene: TRBV10-1; clone size: .; D gene: TRBD1
CDR3 DNA: TGTGCCAGCAGCGTAGTACCCTCGGGAGGGGAGCTGTTTTTT; CDR3 protein: CASSVVPSGGELFF; J gene: TRBJ2-2; V gene: TRBV9; clone size: .; D gene: .
CDR3 DNA: TGTGCCAGCTCACCTAATCCACAGGACGGCTACACCTTC; CDR3 protein: CASSPNPQDGYTF; J gene: TRBJ1-2; V gene: TRBV18; clone size: few; D gene: .
CDR3 DNA: TGCAGCGTCCGACAGGGGAGCTACGAGCAGTACTTC; CDR3 protein: CSVRQGSYEQYF; J gene: TRBJ2-7; V gene: TRBV29-1; clone size: few; D gene: TRBD1
CDR3 DNA: TGCGCCAGCAGCTTGGAACAGCCACCTCGCTACGAGCAGTACTTC; CDR3 protein: CASSLEQPPRYEQYF; J gene: TRBJ2-7; V gene: TRBV5-1; clone size: .; D gene: .
CDR3 DNA: TGCAGCGTTCCAGGGAGGGGTTCCTACGAGCAGTACTTC; CDR3 protein: CSVPGRGSYEQYF; J gene: TRBJ2-7; V gene: TRBV29-1; clone size: .; D gene: TRBD2
CDR3 DNA: TGCGCCAGCAGCCAAGATAGAGGTACTGAAGCTTTCTTT; CDR3 protein: CASSQDRGTEAFF; J gene: TRBJ1-1; V gene: TRBV4-1; clone size: .; D gene: .
CDR3 DNA: TGCAGCGTTGGGCAGGCGATCGACTACACCTTC; CDR3 protein: CSVGQAIDYTF; J gene: TRBJ1-2; V gene: TRBV29-1; clone size: .; D gene: .
CDR3 DNA: TGCAGCGTTTCCGGGACAGCCTATGGCTACACCTTC; CDR3 protein: CSVSGTAYGYTF; J gene: TRBJ1-2; V gene: TRBV29-1; clone size: once; D gene: TRBD1
CDR3 DNA: TGTGCCAGCAGTTACCGGACAGCGACAGATACGCAGTATTTT; CDR3 protein: CASSYRTATDTQYF; J gene: TRBJ2-3; V gene: TRBV6-5; clone size: .; D gene: .
CDR3 DNA: TGTGCCTGGAGCCGGGGTCAAGGGACCTACGAGCAGTACTTC; CDR3 protein: CAWSRGQGTYEQYF; J gene: TRBJ2-7; V gene: TRBV30; clone size: .; D gene: .
CDR3 DNA: TGTGCCAGCAGGAGGGGGGGTAGCAATCAGCCCCAGCATTTT; CDR3 protein: CASRRGGSNQPQHF; J gene: TRBJ1-5; V gene: TRBV27; clone size: .; D gene: .
CDR3 DNA: TGTGCCATCCTCCGGGACAGCTACAATGAGCAGTTCTTC; CDR3 protein: CAILRDSYNEQFF; J gene: TRBJ2-1; V gene: TRBV30; clone size: .; D gene: TRBD1
CDR3 DNA: TGTGCCAGCAGCCCTCGGACAGTTGAAGCTTTCTTT; CDR3 protein: CASSPRTVEAFF; J gene: TRBJ1-1; V gene: TRBV2; clone size: .; D gene: .
CDR3 DNA: TGTGCCAGCAGCCCTAGTGGGCGGGGGGCCCGAGAGACCCAGTACTTC; CDR3 protein: CASSPSGRGARETQYF; J gene: TRBJ2-5; V gene: TRBV7-2; clone size: .; D gene: TRBD2
CDR3 DNA: TGTGCCTGGAGTGTAGACAGGGTACCACCACCAGGTACGCAGTATTTT; CDR3 protein: CAWSVDRVPPPGTQYF; J gene: TRBJ2-3; V gene: TRBV30; clone size: .; D gene: TRBD1
CDR3 DNA: TGCAGCGTTGTCAAGGGGAACACTGAAGCTTTCTTT; CDR3 protein: CSVVKGNTEAFF; J gene: TRBJ1-1; V gene: TRBV29-1; clone size: few; D gene: .
CDR3 DNA: TGTGCCAGCAGTAACAACAATCAGCCCCAGCATTTT; CDR3 protein: CASSNNNQPQHF; J gene: TRBJ1-5; V gene: TRBV6-6; clone size: few; D gene: .
CDR3 DNA: TGTGCCTGGGGTCAGGGGGAAGGGACTGAAGCTTTCTTT; CDR3 protein: CAWGQGEGTEAFF; J gene: TRBJ1-1; V gene: TRBV30; clone size: .; D gene: TRBD1